These T cell receptor beta chains were read from a single sample in a study of post-analysis software for immune sequencing data. Using its own MiXCR run on the PCR reads, TCRdb lists one record per CDR3 protein. Of 380,000 or so distinct CDR3 sequences detected, approximately 33% appear once; the ten largest clones hold about an eighth. The sequencing input was blood. All receptors come from a girl between 10 and 17 years old with multiple sclerosis. CDR3s include the opening cysteine and the closing phenylalanine or tryptophan. The order of the fields is CDR3 length, clone size, D gene, J gene, V gene, CDR3 DNA, CDR3 protein. The D gene is left open where the match is weak. Clone size is stated in some rows and not others, as once, few, many or a class when expanded.

>14|NA|NA|TRBJ1-4|TRBV11-2
TGTGCCAGCAGCCCTCTCAGGGGAGAAGAAAAACTGTTTTTT
CASSPLRGEEKLFF
>15|once|TRBD1|TRBJ1-6|TRBV5-1
TGCGCCAGCAGACTCGGGACAGCGAGGAATTCACCCCTCCACTTT
CASRLGTARNSPLHF
>16|NA|NA|TRBJ2-1|TRBV14
TGTGCCAGCAGCCCAAAAGGGACCCTCGACCTCTACGAGCAGTTCTTC
CASSPKGTLDLYEQFF
>13|few|NA|TRBJ1-2|TRBV27
TGTGCCAGCAGTTTAAGACAGACCTATGGCTACACCTTC
CASSLRQTYGYTF
>14|many|NA|TRBJ2-7|TRBV11-2
TGTGCCAGCAGCCCATCGGGACTGCCTTACGAGCAGTACTTC
CASSPSGLPYEQYF
>14|few|NA|TRBJ2-3|TRBV12-5
TGTGCTAGTGGTTTGGAGGGGAGGACAGATACGCAGTATTTT
CASGLEGRTDTQYF
>14|NA|TRBD1|TRBJ1-1|TRBV6-6
TGTGCCAGCAGTTACGGGACAGGGGGTACTGAAGCTTTCTTT
CASSYGTGGTEAFF
>15|NA|NA|TRBJ2-7|TRBV9
TGTGCCAGCAGCGTAGAGTGGGGGGAACACTACGAGCAGTACTTC
CASSVEWGEHYEQYF
>14|NA|NA|TRBJ1-5|TRBV7-6
TGTGCCAGCAGCTTAGGTGCGGGAAATCAGCCCCAGCATTTT
CASSLGAGNQPQHF
>12|NA|TRBD2|TRBJ2-5|TRBV29-1
TGCAGCGGTGTTAGCGGGACGGAGACCCAGTACTTC
CSGVSGTETQYF
>15|NA|NA|TRBJ2-1|TRBV9
TGTGCCAGCAGCACCACTACGAGTGGGGCCGGAGAGCAGTTCTTC
CASSTTTSGAGEQFF
>12|few|NA|TRBJ2-7|TRBV7-9
TGTGCCAGCAGCACGCCCGGGTACGAGCAGTACTTC
CASSTPGYEQYF
>13|few|TRBD2|TRBJ2-7|TRBV20-1
TGCAGTGCTGCAGTACGGGGGGCCTACGAGCAGTACTTC
CSAAVRGAYEQYF
>14|few|TRBD2|TRBJ2-3|TRBV5-1
TGCGCCAGCAGCGCGGGAGGGTTCACAGATACGCAGTATTTT
CASSAGGFTDTQYF
>13|NA|TRBD1|TRBJ1-2|TRBV2
TGTGCCAGCAGTGACAGGGGGAACTATGGCTACACCTTC
CASSDRGNYGYTF
>15|few|NA|TRBJ1-2|TRBV3-1
TGTGCCAGCAGCCAAGGGGATGGCATTGGTCGGGGCTACACCTTC
CASSQGDGIGRGYTF
>15|NA|NA|TRBJ2-7|TRBV7-8
TGTGCCAGCACCCTAGAGGAGGGGGCCTACTACGAGCAGTACTTC
CASTLEEGAYYEQYF
>16|NA|NA|TRBJ2-5|TRBV27
TGTGCCAGCAGTTTCGGGGGAACTAGCATCCCAGAGACCCAGTACTTC
CASSFGGTSIPETQYF
>16|few|NA|TRBJ1-4|TRBV6-6
TGTGCCAGCAGTTACTCTCCAGCAGCAACTAATGAAAAACTGTTTTTT
CASSYSPAATNEKLFF
>11|many|NA|TRBJ2-1|TRBV20-1
TGCAGTGCTAGAGAATATACTGAGCAGTTCTTC
CSAREYTEQFF
>14|few|TRBD2|TRBJ2-5|TRBV20-1
TGCAGTGCTTTTAGCGGGGGGACCCAAGAGACCCAGTACTTC
CSAFSGGTQETQYF
>15|NA|TRBD1|TRBJ2-3|TRBV5-1
TGCGCCAGCAGCTCCACGACAGGGCGCACAGATACGCAGTATTTT
CASSSTTGRTDTQYF
>14|NA|NA|TRBJ2-1|TRBV2
TGTGCCAGCTCCAAGGCCTCCCACGCCAGTGAGCAGTTCTTC
CASSKASHASEQFF
>14|NA|NA|TRBJ1-1|TRBV11-2
TGTGCCAGCAGCTTAGGGGCCGGGTACTCCAGAGCTTTCTTT
CASSLGAGYSRAFF
>14|few|TRBD1|TRBJ1-5|TRBV6-5
TGTGCCAGCAGTTGGGGTACAGGGGATCAGCCCCAGCATTTT
CASSWGTGDQPQHF
>15|few|TRBD2|TRBJ2-5|TRBV12-3/TRBV12-4
TGTGCCAGCAGCCGCCAAGCGGGGGAGTATGAGACCCAGTACTTC
CASSRQAGEYETQYF
>14|NA|NA|TRBJ2-3|TRBV11-2
TGTGCCAGCAGCTTAGAGTGGGTCACAGATACGCAGTATTTT
CASSLEWVTDTQYF
>15|NA|TRBD1|TRBJ2-5|TRBV12-3/TRBV12-4
TGTGCCAGCAGTTTAATGAGGGGGCACGGAGAGACCCAGTACTTC
CASSLMRGHGETQYF
>14|few|NA|TRBJ1-1|TRBV7-2
TGTGCCAGTACCCAACAGGCCGGGAGGACTGAAGCTTTCTTT
CASTQQAGRTEAFF
>16|NA|NA|TRBJ1-2|TRBV4-3
TGCGCCAGCAGCCAAGAAGGGGGATTAAGGGGGTATGGCTACACCTTC
CASSQEGGLRGYGYTF
>13|few|TRBD1|TRBJ1-2|TRBV6-5
TGTGCCAGCAGTTCCGGGACAGCAAGAGGCTACACCTTC
CASSSGTARGYTF
>15|NA|NA|TRBJ2-3|TRBV18
TGTGCCAGCTCACCAAGTAATCCTAGCGCGGATACGCAGTATTTT
CASSPSNPSADTQYF
>16|NA|NA|TRBJ2-2|TRBV5-1
TGCGCCAGCAGCTCAGGACTCAGAGCGGGTACCGGGGAGCTGTTTTTT
CASSSGLRAGTGELFF
>15|NA|TRBD2|TRBJ2-5|TRBV9
TGTGCCAGCAGCGTAGCTCTAGCGGGTATGGAGACCCAGTACTTC
CASSVALAGMETQYF
>18|NA|TRBD2|TRBJ2-1|TRBV7-2
TGTGCCAGCAGCCTCGGGACTAGCGGATTCCTCTCCTACAATGAGCAGTTCTTC
CASSLGTSGFLSYNEQFF
>15|NA|NA|TRBJ2-1|TRBV6-5
TGTGCCAGCAGCCGAGGGGGGACCGCCTACAATGAGCAGTTCTTC
CASSRGGTAYNEQFF
>15|NA|NA|TRBJ1-6|TRBV20-1
TGCAGTGCTAGAGGGGCGAGCTCCTATAATTCACCCCTCCACTTT
CSARGASSYNSPLHF
>15|NA|NA|TRBJ2-1|TRBV5-1
TGCGCCAGCAGACCAGACAGTTCCATCTGCAATGAGCAGTTCTTC
CASRPDSSICNEQFF
>16|NA|NA|TRBJ2-4|TRBV4-1
TGCGCCAGCAGCCAAGTCCCAGGACTAGCCAAAAACATTCAGTACTTC
CASSQVPGLAKNIQYF
>14|NA|NA|TRBJ1-5|TRBV4-2
TGTGCCAGCAGCCAAGATAGGCAGAATCAGCCCCAGCATTTT
CASSQDRQNQPQHF
>16|NA|NA|TRBJ2-2|TRBV15
TGTGCCACCAGCAGAGGGAGCGGGCGGTGGGGCGGGGAGCTGTTTTTT
CATSRGSGRWGGELFF
>17|few|NA|TRBJ2-7|TRBV4-2
TGTGCCAGCAGCCAAGAGTCCTTCGGGGAACGAGGCTACGAGCAGTACTTC
CASSQESFGERGYEQYF